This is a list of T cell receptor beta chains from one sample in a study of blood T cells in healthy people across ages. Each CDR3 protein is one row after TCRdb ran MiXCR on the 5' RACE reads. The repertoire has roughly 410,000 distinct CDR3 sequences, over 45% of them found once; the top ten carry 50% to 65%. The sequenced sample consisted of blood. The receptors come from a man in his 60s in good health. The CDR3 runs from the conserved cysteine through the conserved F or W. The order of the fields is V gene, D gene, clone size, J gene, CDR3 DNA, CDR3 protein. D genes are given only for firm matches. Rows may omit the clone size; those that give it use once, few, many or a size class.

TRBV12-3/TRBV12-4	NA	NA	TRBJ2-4	TGTGCCAGCAGTTTCGGCGGGGTGGGGGGCATTCAGTACTTC	CASSFGGVGGIQYF
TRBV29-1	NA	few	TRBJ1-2	TGCAGCGTTGCCGGGGGTCCTAACTATGGCTACACCTTC	CSVAGGPNYGYTF
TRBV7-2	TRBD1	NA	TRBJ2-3	TGTGCCAGCAGGTCCTCCGGGACAGGGGTACAGGGGCAGTATTTT	CASRSSGTGVQGQYF
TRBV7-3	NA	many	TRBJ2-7	TGTGCCAGCAGCTCGGGGCAACCGGGGGCCTACGAGCAGTACTTC	CASSSGQPGAYEQYF
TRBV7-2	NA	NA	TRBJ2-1	TGTGCCAGCAGCTTAAGGGGAGGAGCGCCCAATGAGCAGTTCTTC	CASSLRGGAPNEQFF
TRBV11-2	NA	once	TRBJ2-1	TGTGCCAGCAGCTTAGATCGAGGGACTCGCACCGAGCAGTTCTTC	CASSLDRGTRTEQFF
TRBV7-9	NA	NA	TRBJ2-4	TGTGCCAGCAGCTCGATCGCCGCGCTAGCCAAAAACATTCAGTACTTC	CASSSIAALAKNIQYF
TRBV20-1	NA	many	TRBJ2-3	TGCAGTGCTAGTGAAGGAACCACAGATACGCAGTATTTT	CSASEGTTDTQYF
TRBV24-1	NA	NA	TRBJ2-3	TGTGCCACCAGTGAAGGGAGTGGGGTCACAGATACGCAGTATTTT	CATSEGSGVTDTQYF
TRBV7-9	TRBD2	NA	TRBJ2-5	TGTGCCAGCAGCTGGGGGGGAGTGGTGCGAGAGACCCAGTACTTC	CASSWGGVVRETQYF
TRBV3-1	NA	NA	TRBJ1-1	TGTGCCAGCAGCCAAGATTTCCGGGAGAACACTGAAGCTTTCTTT	CASSQDFRENTEAFF
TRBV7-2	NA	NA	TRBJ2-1	TGTGCCAGCAGCTTAGGGGGGCCGGGGGGTAGCTCCTACAATGAGCAGTTCTTC	CASSLGGPGGSSYNEQFF
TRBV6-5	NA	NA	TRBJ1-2	TGTGCCAGCAGACCCCCGGGGGCACCGATTATCAATGGCTACACCTTC	CASRPPGAPIINGYTF
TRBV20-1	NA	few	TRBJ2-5	TGCAGTGCTAACCGAGCCCAAGAGACCCAGTACTTC	CSANRAQETQYF
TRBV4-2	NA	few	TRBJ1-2	TGTGCCAGCAGCCAAGAGGACAGCCAATATAACTATGGCTACACCTTC	CASSQEDSQYNYGYTF
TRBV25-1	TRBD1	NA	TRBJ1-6	TGTGCCAGCACAACGGGACAGGGGGCCGGTAATTCACCCCTCCACTTT	CASTTGQGAGNSPLHF
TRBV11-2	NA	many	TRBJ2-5	TGTGCCAGCAGCTTAGCGGTCCCTCGGGAGACCCAGTACTTC	CASSLAVPRETQYF
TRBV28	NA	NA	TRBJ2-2	TGTGCCAGCAGTTTAAAGGGGGGCACCGGGGAGCTGTTTTTT	CASSLKGGTGELFF
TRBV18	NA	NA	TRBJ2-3	TGTGCCAGCTCACCTCGATCCGGCACAGATACGCAGTATTTT	CASSPRSGTDTQYF
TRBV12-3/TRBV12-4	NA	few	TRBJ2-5	TGTGCCAGCAGTCCAATCGCCCATGAGCAGTACTTC	CASSPIAHEQYF
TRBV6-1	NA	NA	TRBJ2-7	TGTGCCAGCAGTGAACTACGGGGGAGCTCCTACGAGCAGTACTTC	CASSELRGSSYEQYF
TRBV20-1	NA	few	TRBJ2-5	TGCAGTGCTAGGGCAGGGTATCAGGCGGAGGAGCAGTACTTC	CSARAGYQAEEQYF
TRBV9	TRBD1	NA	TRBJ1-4	TGTGCCAGCAGCCCCGGGACAGGGGCTAATGAAAAACTGTTTTTT	CASSPGTGANEKLFF
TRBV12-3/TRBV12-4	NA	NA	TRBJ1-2	TGTGCCAGCAGTTTAATCATGGGGGGAGGCTATGGCTACACCTTC	CASSLIMGGGYGYTF